This T cell receptor beta chain was captured in a study of blood T cell repertoires in COVID-19. Study overall: Whether acute or convalescent, the COVID-19 samples came from the United States, Italy and Spain. PBMCs, B-cell-depleted T cells, or T cells provided the cDNA or gDNA that made up the material.

As originally analysed: Reference gene primers were amplified, and this amplification served to estimate nucleated cell counts. Assay: immunoSEQ multiplex PCR; the TCRdb copy retains only in-frame clones and omits some. V, J and clone size are taken as reported in that table, and D and trimming were inferred from the DNA itself. Of 70,000 to 90,000 clones detected, roughly 88% appear once; the ten largest clones hold approximately 8%. The germline gives CDR1 LGHDT, CDR2 YNNKEL (reference sequence). The CDR3 sequence is 14 residues long. The trim removed 7 bases at V and 2 bases at J, leaving 7 bases unmatched. This clone has just one count.

The chain joins TRBV3-1 (or the pseudogene TRBV3-2) to TRBJ2-7, with TRBD1 matching over 8 bases. This sequence was found in a man aged 50 or older with active COVID-19. The sequenced sample was peripheral blood. DNA of the CDR3: TGTGCCAGCACCACACAGGGGGAGACCTACGAGCAGTACTTC. Translated: CASTTQGETYEQYF.